Ten or more counts support the clone carrying this T cell receptor (beta chain). The sample belongs to a study of tumor-infiltrating lymphocytes in primary liver carcinoma. V lost 7 bases, J lost 1 base, and 4 bases stayed unmatched. Looked up from germline, CDR1 is GTSNPN and CDR2 is SVGIG (reference sequence). CDR3 length: 12 amino acids. Total RNA (approximately 500 ng) served as template for TCR beta cDNA synthesis primed by a constant-region primer. Libraries of TCR beta came from three nested multiplex PCR rounds with slightly modified ARM-PCR. The two initial PCR rounds, nine to eleven cycles each, used TRBV1-TRBV30 forward and C-beta reverse primers. TCRdb analysed the multiplex PCR reads with MiXCR anew, one entry per CDR3 protein. The sample holds 300,000 to 400,000 distinct CDR3 sequences, roughly two thirds seen once. Germline DNA was also extracted, and blood RNA derived from unsorted whole blood.

The clonotype comes from a man between 35 and 55 years old with primary liver carcinoma and hepatitis B virus infection. The V and J genes are TRBV30 and TRBJ2-7, with TRBD1 matching 7 bases. Sequencing was performed on peripheral blood. The CDR3 DNA reads TGTGCCTCCCTGGGACAGTCCTACGAGCAGTACTTC. It encodes CASLGQSYEQYF.